This T cell receptor (beta chain) stems from a study of T cell responses to AZD1222 COVID-19 vaccine. Study-wide points: A mostly white British donor set with more females was recruited, and clonal diversity was possibly underestimated.

Germline V lookup: CDR1 SGHRS, CDR2 YFSETQ. V dropped 4 bases and J dropped 4 bases, with 14 bases sitting between them. The CDR3 consists of 14 residues. This clone appeared a few times. Its antigen is currently unknown. Libraries were prepared by immunoSEQ multiplex PCR; TCRdb keeps only in-frame clonotypes and omits some of them. Of 35,000 to 50,000 clones listed, around 80% are singletons. The receptor comes from an adult who received the MenACWY meningococcal vaccine as a control. V is TRBV5-1 and J is TRBJ1-2; unclear D gene. The sequencing here drew on peripheral blood, taken 28 days after the second dose of the MenACWY control vaccine. The CDR3 DNA reads as TGCGCCAGCAGCCCAGAGACCCGGAGCTATGGCTACACCTTC. It codes for CASSPETRSYGYTF. Full variable domain (outside the CDR3, taken from reference TRBV5-1 and TRBJ1-2): KAGVTQTPRYLIKTRGQQVTLSCSPISGHRSVSWYQQTPGQGLQFLFEYFSETQRNKGNFPGRFSGRQFSNSRSEMNVSTLELGDSALYLCASSPETRSYGYTFGSGTRLTVV.